The T cell receptor beta chain under discussion was sequenced for a study of T cells in Graves' hyperthyroidism and ophthalmopathy. Amplification targeted TCR beta CDR3 regions from RNA transcripts. HTBI primers were employed in a first-round RT-PCR of the TCR CDR3. TCRdb used MiXCR to reprocess the multiplex PCR reads, holding one entry per CDR3 protein. The data show around 350,000 distinct CDR3 sequences, more than 14% seen once. The germline V gene has CDR1 LNHDA and CDR2 SQIVND (reference sequence). This CDR3 has 13 residues. Trimming left V 5 bases short and J 10 bases short, with 12 bases between.

The chain is built from TRBV19 and TRBJ1-6, with a tentative D call TRBD1 (6 bases). The sequenced sample consisted of blood. The sequence was collected from a woman aged 25-40 years with Graves' ophthalmopathy. In DNA form, the CDR3 reads TGTGCCAGTAGTCGGGACAACGGATCACCCCTCCACTTT. Amino acid sequence: CASSRDNGSPLHF.